These 3 T cell receptor beta chains were all obtained from the same sample, sequenced in a study of blood T cell repertoires in COVID-19. Some clones are missing from TCRdb's copy, which holds only in-frame ones; the method was immunoSEQ multiplex PCR. This sample has approximately 470,000 clones, with about nine tenths found just once. The sample comprised PBMCs or T cells enriched from blood (not recorded which). These receptors all stem from a woman under 30 who had recovered from COVID-19.

This chain connects TRBV14 to TRBJ1-1; a weak D match, TRBD1 (5 bases). Trimming cost V 2 bases and J 10 bases, with 17 bases left between them. Germline V gives CDR1 SGHDN, CDR2 FVKESK. The CDR3 has 14 amino acids. The CDR3, as DNA: TGTGCCAGCAGCCAAAATACCGGGCAAGGGGCAGCTTTCTTT. It encodes CASSQNTGQGAAFF.

The gene calls are TRBV6-5 and TRBJ1-2, with D perhaps TRBD1 (5 bases). The CDR3 loop spans 15 amino acids. The ends were cut back, 8 bases at V and 2 bases at J, with 18 bases in the middle. Germline CDR1 MNHEY, CDR2 SVGAGI. Here the CDR3 reads CASAAGRGGNYGYTF. The CDR3 DNA sequence: TGTGCCAGCGCAGCGGGGCGCGGGGGGAACTATGGCTACACCTTC.

The V and J genes are TRBV11-2 and TRBJ2-3; 8 bases map to TRBD2. The germline CDR1 and CDR2 sequences are SGHAT and FQNNGV. The CDR3 extends over 16 amino acids. The V gene end was trimmed by 1 base and the J gene end by 3 bases; junction bases not matched to a gene: 6. The CDR3 reads CASSLGGSGATDTQYF. CDR3 nucleotides: TGTGCCAGCAGCTTAGGAGGTAGCGGGGCGACAGATACGCAGTATTTT.